Described below is a single T cell receptor beta chain sequence and its context. Its antigen is undetermined. These data are taken from a study of vaccination and CD4 T cells after COVID-19. Study-wide points: Only relatively few convalescent patients were studied, and early post-infection timepoints were not analyzed.

Documented treatment: 10-day PBMC culture with coronavirus spike peptide pools or control peptides (ViraFEST assay). Expanded clonotypes were found by TCR sequencing after peptide-pool stimulation (ViraFEST). CD4+ T cells that had been cultured provided DNA sequenced with the Oncomine TCR Beta short-read assay. TCRdb redid the calling of the PCR reads with MiXCR, one entry per CDR3 protein. The sample yields 3,000 to 3,500 distinct CDR3 sequences, around 50% seen once. Sample: CD4+ T cells from blood, cultured in vitro. This TCR was sampled from a human donor who had recovered from COVID-19.

CDR3 DNA: TGTGCCAGCAGCTTTCCTAGCGGGAGGGGGGGCGAGCAGTTCTTC. Translation gives CASSFPSGRGGEQFF. The chain recombines TRBV7-9 with TRBJ2-1, with 12 bases identical to TRBD2. Germline assignment: CDR1 SEHNR and CDR2 FQNEAQ (reference sequence). V lost 3 bases and J lost 10; bases outside the gene matches: 7. This CDR3 has 15 residues.